This T cell receptor (beta chain) was captured in a study of T cell changes during pregnancy in multiple sclerosis. Per germline, CDR1 MNHEY and CDR2 SMNVEV (reference sequence). The length of the CDR3 is 13 residues. V dropped 3 bases and J dropped 5 bases, with 8 bases sitting between them. Sequencing used immunoSEQ multiplex PCR; TCRdb keeps in-frame clones, though not all of them. The repertoire holds tens of thousands of clones, with around 90% as singletons. Sequenced here: CD4+ T cells from peripheral blood mononuclear cells, sampled in the first trimester of pregnancy. The chain recombines TRBV27 with TRBJ1-5, with D possibly matching TRBD1 (5 bases). This receptor was identified in a female donor in good health, enrolled as a control in a pregnancy study. CDR3 sequence (DNA): TGTGCCAGCAGTTTTTCCAGGGATCAGCCCCAGCATTTT. Protein: CASSFSRDQPQHF.